The 12 T cell receptor beta chains below all came from one sample that was sequenced in a study of PD-L1 blockade in urothelial cancer. Method: immunoSEQ multiplex PCR; TCRdb's copy keeps in-frame clones and lacks some. Among about 44,000 clones listed, around 80% were seen once. Sequences were derived from PBMCs, sampled around atezolizumab (anti-PD-L1) treatment. These receptors all stem from a man between 65 and 85 years old with urothelial cancer.

This clone was seen just once. The chain recombines TRBV30 with TRBJ1-3; no reliable D call. The length of the CDR3 is 17 residues. Per the germline V gene, CDR1 is GTSNPN and CDR2 is SVGIG (reference sequence). The V and J ends lost 2 bases and 1 base respectively, with 18 bases between them. CDR3 nucleotides: TGTGCCTGGAGTAATGAGGGAGGGCCGGGTTCTGGAAACACCATATATTTT. Amino acids: CAWSNEGGPGSGNTIYF.

The genes are TRBV4-3 and TRBJ2-3, with 7 bases aligning to TRBD1. CDR1 LGHNA and CDR2 YSLEER come from the germline V gene. This CDR3 comprises 16 residues. With V trimmed by 0 bases and J by 3 bases, 6 bases remained unmatched. CDR3 sequence (DNA): TGCGCCAGCAGCCAAGATGCAGGGGGATCGACAGATACGCAGTATTTT. Translated: CASSQDAGGSTDTQYF.

The chain links TRBV19 to TRBJ1-2; TRBD1 matches at 7 bases. The trim removed 7 bases at V and 5 bases at J, leaving 13 bases unmatched. This CDR3 comprises 15 residues. CDR1 LNHDA and CDR2 SQIVND come from the germline V gene (reference sequence). Here the CDR3 reads CASTAGAGGKYGYTF. In nucleotides, the CDR3 is TGTGCCAGTACCGCAGGGGCAGGGGGGAAGTATGGCTACACCTTC.

V usage is TRBV7-8 and J usage is TRBJ2-7; TRBD2 matches at 7 bases. Per germline, CDR1 SGHVS and CDR2 FQNEAQ. The trim removed 1 base at V and 1 base at J, leaving 4 bases unmatched. The CDR3 spans 15 residues. As DNA, the CDR3 is TGTGCCAGCAGCTTAGAATCGCGGGGGTCCTACGAGCAGTACTTC. Translating it yields CASSLESRGSYEQYF.

The gene calls are TRBV20-1 and TRBJ2-1; D gene unclear. This CDR3 spans 11 amino acids. CDR1 and CDR2 from the germline V gene are DFQATT and SNEGSKA (reference sequence). Trimming took off 5 bases at V and 9 bases at J, with 11 bases between the two ends. The CDR3 sequence is CSAQNYGEQFF. DNA for the CDR3: TGCAGTGCTCAAAATTACGGTGAGCAGTTCTTC.

This clone has only a few counts. This chain joins TRBV18 and TRBJ2-5, with 7 nucleotides matching TRBD1. After removal of 3 bases from V and 2 bases from J, the junction contained 0 bases not matched to a gene. Germline-derived CDR1 and CDR2 are KGHSH and LQKENI. The CDR3 extends over 13 amino acids. The CDR3 sequence: CASSPGQQETQYF. The CDR3 DNA reads as TGTGCCAGCTCACCGGGACAGCAAGAGACCCAGTACTTC.

In its sample, this clone was seen a few times. The CDR3 nucleotides are TGCAGCGTTGAGACAGTCAGGACGGAGACCCAGTACTTC. Amino acids: CSVETVRTETQYF. This chain uses TRBV29-1 with TRBJ2-5; possibly TRBD1 for D (5 bases). The CDR3 spans 13 residues. V lost 3 bases, J lost 5 bases, and 13 bases lay in between. Germline loops: CDR1 SQVTM, CDR2 ANQGSEA.

This chain links TRBV6-5 with TRBJ2-1, with 7 bases that match TRBD1. CDR1 is MNHEY, CDR2 SVGAGI, per germline. J lost 5 bases, V lost 0 bases, and 4 bases had no gene match. The CDR3 consists of 15 residues. The CDR3 region is CASSYSETGHNEQFF. CDR3 bases: TGTGCCAGCAGTTACTCAGAGACAGGGCACAATGAGCAGTTCTTC.

In its sample, this clone was seen a few times. CDR3 DNA: TGCGCCAGCCGAGCTGGAAACACCATATATTTT. This translates into CASRAGNTIYF. V gene TRBV5-1 combines with J gene TRBJ1-3; no clear D. With 7 bases removed from V and 2 bases from J, the gap between germline ends came to 4 bases. The CDR3 extends over 11 amino acids. Germline V gene data show CDR1 as SGHRS and CDR2 as YFSETQ.

The chain couples TRBV5-1 to TRBJ2-7, with 10 bases lining up with TRBD1. Per germline, CDR1 SGHRS and CDR2 YFSETQ. The CDR3 is 19 amino acids. V lost 2 bases and J lost 7; bases outside the gene matches: 21. As DNA, the CDR3 is TGCGCCAGCAGCTTTACCCAAAGAATGGCGGGACAGGGGTTTGGGGAGCAGTACTTC. Residues: CASSFTQRMAGQGFGEQYF.

J is TRBJ2-5 and V is TRBV11-2; D might be TRBD2 (7 bases). The V gene lost 2 bases and the J gene lost 6 bases, with 10 bases spanning the gap. Per germline, CDR1 SGHAT and CDR2 FQNNGV. The CDR3 extends over 13 amino acids. CDR3 sequence (DNA): TGTGCCAGCAGCTTAAGGGGGGGGCAGACCCAGTACTTC. This sequence encodes CASSLRGGQTQYF.

The chain has TRBV4-2 and TRBJ2-7, with 15 bases matching TRBD2. The V and J ends lost 1 base and 0 bases, in that order; junction bases with no gene match: 4. The CDR3 is 18 residues long. CDR1 is LGHNA, CDR2 YNFKEQ, per germline. Written as DNA, the CDR3 is TGTGCCAGCAGCCAAGTGGGACTAGCGGGAGGTTTCTCCTACGAGCAGTACTTC. Translated: CASSQVGLAGGFSYEQYF.